One and the same sample provided the 4 T cell receptor beta chains below, sequenced in a study of T cells in Graves' hyperthyroidism and ophthalmopathy. What was amplified from RNA transcripts were TCR beta CDR3 regions. TCR CDR3 underwent first-round RT-PCR with the HTBI primer set. TCRdb recomputed calls from the multiplex PCR reads with MiXCR, one row per CDR3 protein. The profile shows about 290,000 distinct CDR3 sequences, roughly 15% of them singletons. The sample consisted of blood. These receptors were obtained from a woman between 50 and 59 years old with Graves' hyperthyroidism that later progressed to Graves' ophthalmopathy.

The V call is TRBV30, the J call TRBJ2-7, with TRBD2 identical over 11 bases. The CDR3 runs to 16 residues. The junction had 10 bases not matched to a gene; V was cut back by 4 bases and J by 2 bases. Germline V CDR1 and CDR2: GTSNPN, SVGIG (reference sequence). Here the CDR3 DNA reads TGTGCCTGGAAGGCCGCACTAGCGGGAGAAACCTACGAGCAGTACTTC. This gives the protein CAWKAALAGETYEQYF.

The sample holds many counts of this clonotype. The chain is built from TRBV5-1 and TRBJ2-5; tentatively, D is TRBD1 (6 bases). The CDR3 loop spans 13 amino acids. Trimming took off 5 bases at V and 0 bases at J, with 8 bases between the two ends. Germline loops: CDR1 SGHRS, CDR2 YFSETQ. The CDR3 DNA is TGCGCCAGCAGGGGGGCGTACCAAGAGACCCAGTACTTC. Protein: CASRGAYQETQYF.

This clonotype was detected ten times or more. The chain is built from TRBV9 and TRBJ2-5; D is ambiguous. CDR1 SGDLS and CDR2 YYNGEE come from the germline V gene. The ends were cut back, 4 bases at V and 0 bases at J, with 13 bases in the middle. The length of the CDR3 is 15 residues. This chain's CDR3 is CASSLRLGYQETQYF. CDR3 coding DNA: TGTGCCAGCAGCCTCCGGCTGGGGTACCAAGAGACCCAGTACTTC.

This clonotype has more than one count but fewer than ten. The CDR3: CASSMVWSWPGELFF. CDR3 nucleotides: TGTGCCAGTAGTATGGTGTGGTCGTGGCCCGGGGAGCTGTTTTTT. The chain uses TRBV19 and TRBJ2-2; D unresolved. Germline lookup yields CDR1 LNHDA and CDR2 SQIVND (reference sequence). Trimming took 3 bases from V and 6 from J, leaving 14 bases between them. The CDR3 is 15 residues long. The full variable domain, in which reference TRBV19 and TRBJ2-2 provide the parts outside the CDR3, is DGGITQSPKYLFRKEGQNVTLSCEQNLNHDAMYWYRQDPGQGLRLIYYSQIVNDFQKGDIAEGYSVSREKKESFPLTVTSAQKNPTAFYLCASSMVWSWPGELFFGEGSRLTVL.